The sequence of this TCR beta chain was determined in a study of identical twins. A universal primer site arose from template switching, and cDNA bore unique molecular identifiers. TCRdb processed the 5' RACE reads anew with MiXCR; each CDR3 protein has one entry. The sample consists of 500,000 to 600,000 distinct CDR3 sequences, 22% of them appearing once. Broader study findings: Out-of-frame TCR alpha sharing in monozygotic twins exceeded recombination model predictions.

CDR3 length equals 18 residues. Per the germline V gene, CDR1 is LGHDT and CDR2 is YNNKEL (reference sequence). Trimming pared 0 bases from V and 7 bases from J, leaving 22 bases between. In its sample, this clonotype was seen a few times. As yet, its antigen is unknown. The same data also contributed to another study, on T cells expressing NK-cell markers. As that study records: It was from sorted CD3+CD56+NKG2C+, CD3+CD56+NKG2C- and CD3+CD56-NKG2C+ T cells that TCR beta repertoires came. Among several donors, these clonotypes also ranked first in the CD3+CD56-NKG2C+ fraction.

The receptor was isolated from a woman in her late teens or twenties in good health. Specimen: CD4+ T cells sorted from blood. V and J are TRBV3-1 and TRBJ2-1; D remains unclear. The CDR3 here is CASSQDRILSRKRNEQFF. CDR3 coding DNA: TGTGCCAGCAGCCAAGATCGAATTCTGTCGCGGAAACGGAATGAGCAGTTCTTC.